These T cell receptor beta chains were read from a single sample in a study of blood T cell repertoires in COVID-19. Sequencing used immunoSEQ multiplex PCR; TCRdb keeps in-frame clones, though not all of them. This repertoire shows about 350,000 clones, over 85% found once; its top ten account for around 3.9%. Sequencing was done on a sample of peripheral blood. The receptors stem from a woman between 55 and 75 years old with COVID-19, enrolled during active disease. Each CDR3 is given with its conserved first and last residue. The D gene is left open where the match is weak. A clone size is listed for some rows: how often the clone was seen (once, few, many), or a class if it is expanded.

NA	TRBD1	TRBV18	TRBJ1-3	CASSPPAGGPLSGNTIYF	TGTGCCAGCTCACCCCCCGCAGGGGGACCTCTCTCTGGAAACACCATATATTTT
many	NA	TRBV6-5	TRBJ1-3	CASSYGGSGNTIYF	TGTGCCAGCAGTTACGGAGGTTCTGGAAACACCATATATTTT
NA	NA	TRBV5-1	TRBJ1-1	CASSTGGVGAEAFF	TGCGCCAGCAGTACGGGGGGCGTCGGCGCTGAAGCTTTCTTT
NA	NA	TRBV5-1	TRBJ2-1	CASSRLVDEQFF	TGCGCCAGCAGCCGACTAGTAGATGAGCAGTTCTTC
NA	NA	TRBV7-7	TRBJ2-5	CASSLAEGGSQETQYF	TGTGCCAGCAGCTTAGCGGAAGGGGGATCCCAAGAGACCCAGTACTTC
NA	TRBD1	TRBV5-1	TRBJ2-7	CASSPGTGPTSGEQYF	TGCGCCAGCAGCCCCGGGACAGGGCCAACCTCGGGGGAGCAGTACTTC
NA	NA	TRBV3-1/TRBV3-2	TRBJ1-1	CASSQRGQPNTEAFF	TGTGCCAGCAGCCAACGTGGACAGCCGAACACTGAAGCTTTCTTT
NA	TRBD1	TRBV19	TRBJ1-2	CASSEDRAFGYTF	TGTGCCAGTAGTGAGGACAGGGCGTTTGGCTACACCTTC
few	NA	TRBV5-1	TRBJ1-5	CASSLMGHSNQPQHF	TGCGCCAGCAGCTTGATGGGCCACAGCAATCAGCCCCAGCATTTT
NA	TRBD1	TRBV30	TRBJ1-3	CAWSLQTGKSSGNTIYF	TGTGCCTGGAGTTTACAGACAGGGAAATCCTCTGGAAACACCATATATTTT
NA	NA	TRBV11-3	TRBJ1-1	CASSLDGGTEAFF	TGTGCCAGCAGCTTAGACGGGGGCACTGAAGCTTTCTTT
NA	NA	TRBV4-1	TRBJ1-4	CASSQVRQLPTNEKLFF	TGCGCCAGCAGCCAAGTCCGACAGCTACCAACTAATGAAAAACTGTTTTTT
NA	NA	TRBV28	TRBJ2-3	CASSYIAIRGTDTQYF	TGTGCCAGCAGTTACATAGCGATCCGGGGCACAGATACGCAGTATTTT
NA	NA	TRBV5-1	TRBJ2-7	CASSLGGSSYEQYF	TGCGCCAGCAGCTTGGGCGGCAGCTCCTACGAGCAGTACTTC
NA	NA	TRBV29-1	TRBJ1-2	CSVELADYGYTF	TGCAGCGTTGAACTCGCGGACTATGGCTACACCTTC
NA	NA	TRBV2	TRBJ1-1	CASSETPDTEAFF	TGTGCCAGCAGTGAGACACCGGACACTGAAGCTTTCTTT
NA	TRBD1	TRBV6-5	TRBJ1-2	CASSRTGVRAYGYTF	TGTGCCAGCAGTCGAACAGGGGTGCGCGCCTATGGCTACACCTTC
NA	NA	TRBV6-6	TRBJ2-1	CASSWGGAGEQFF	TGTGCCAGCAGTTGGGGGGGCGCAGGGGAGCAGTTCTTC
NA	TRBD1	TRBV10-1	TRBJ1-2	CASSESRTGIWEFGGYTF	TGCGCCAGCAGTGAGTCACGGACAGGAATATGGGAATTTGGTGGCTACACCTTC
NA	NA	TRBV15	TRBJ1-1	CATGPGIRTEAFF	TGTGCCACCGGCCCAGGGATAAGGACTGAAGCTTTCTTT
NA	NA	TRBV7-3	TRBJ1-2	CASSFSRFYGYTF	TGTGCCAGCAGCTTTTCCAGGTTCTATGGCTACACCTTC
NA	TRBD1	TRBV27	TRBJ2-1	CASSMTGAQDNEQFF	TGTGCCAGCAGTATGACAGGGGCCCAGGACAATGAGCAGTTCTTC
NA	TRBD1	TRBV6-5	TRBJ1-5	CASSTRQGAQPQHF	TGTGCCAGCAGTACCAGACAGGGGGCTCAGCCCCAGCATTTT